This TCR beta chain came from a study of cytomegalovirus exposure and HLA in healthy donors. Trimming removed 5 bases at V and 3 bases at J, with 10 bases between. From germline, CDR1 is WNHNN and CDR2 SYGVQD (reference sequence). CDR3 length: 13 amino acids. With 60 Vbeta and 13 Jbeta primers, the PCR was carried out. Produced via immunoSEQ multiplex PCR; TCRdb's table is partial and in-frame only. The sample shows some 130,000 clones, 81% of them seen only once. This TCR derives from a man younger than 35 in good health and CMV-seronegative. The material sequenced was PBMCs. The rearrangement links TRBV10-1 to TRBJ1-2, with D maybe TRBD1 (5 bases). CDR3 region: CASSPQGDYGYTF. The CDR3, as DNA: TGCGCCAGCAGTCCCCAGGGCGACTATGGCTACACCTTC.